This T cell receptor (beta chain) was found in a study of blood T cell repertoires in COVID-19. Some clones are missing from TCRdb's copy, which holds only in-frame ones; the method was immunoSEQ multiplex PCR. This repertoire shows approximately 150,000 clones, around 87% found once; its top ten account for roughly 6.1%. With 4 bases clipped from V and 5 bases from J, the junction kept 6 bases outside the gene matches. The CDR3 contains 14 residues. Germline-derived CDR1 and CDR2 are MDHEN and SYDVKM. Sequenced input: peripheral blood. The origin of this receptor is a man older than 75 with acute or convalescent COVID-19. This sequence joins TRBV28 and TRBJ2-5, with 8 bases matching TRBD1. CDR3 amino acids: CASSSGTGRETQYF. CDR3 coding DNA: TGTGCCAGCAGTTCCGGGACAGGTCGGGAGACCCAGTACTTC. The variable domain in full, with the rest retrieved from reference TRBV28 and TRBJ2-5, is DVKVTQSSRYLVKRTGEKVFLECVQDMDHENMFWYRQDPGLGLRLIYFSYDVKMKEKGDIPEGYSVSREKKERFSLILESASTNQTSMYLCASSSGTGRETQYFGPGTRLLVL.